A selection of T cell receptor beta chains follows, all from one sample in a study of T-cell memory formation after mild COVID-19. TCRdb itself ran the 5' RACE reads through MiXCR, one entry per CDR3 protein. The profile shows around 250,000 distinct CDR3 sequences, less than 20% of them singletons. Sequencing input: PBMCs or a T cell subset sorted from them (not recorded which). These receptors all stem from an adult woman who had mild COVID-19 (a few samples of this study predate the infection). Cell type and time point are not known. CDR3s include the opening cysteine and the closing phenylalanine or tryptophan. The D gene is left open where the match is weak. Size values are once, few and many counts, or a class for expanded clones, and some rows have none.

v_gene	d_gene	abundance	j_gene	CDR3aa	CDR3nt
TRBV18	-	few	TRBJ1-1	CASSRSEGTEAFF	TGTGCCAGCTCACGGTCGGAAGGCACTGAAGCTTTCTTT
TRBV5-1	TRBD2	-	TRBJ2-1	CASSETSGRGGNEQFF	TGCGCCAGCAGCGAGACTAGCGGGAGGGGGGGCAATGAGCAGTTCTTC
TRBV10-3	-	-	TRBJ1-6	CATGTGMGSPLHF	TGTGCCACGGGCACAGGGATGGGGTCACCCCTCCACTTT
TRBV12-3/TRBV12-4	-	many	TRBJ2-7	CASSTDGNGPHEQYF	TGTGCCAGCAGTACGGATGGGAACGGGCCGCACGAGCAGTACTTC
TRBV3-1	-	-	TRBJ1-2	CASSDGRVYGYTF	TGTGCCAGCAGCGACGGACGGGTCTATGGCTACACCTTC
TRBV5-5	-	many	TRBJ2-1	CASSLVDNSYNEQFF	TGTGCCAGCAGCTTGGTGGACAACTCCTACAATGAGCAGTTCTTC
TRBV12-3/TRBV12-4	-	-	TRBJ1-2	CASSRDTGPLFSGYTF	TGTGCCAGCAGTCGGGATACTGGGCCGCTCTTCTCTGGCTACACCTTC
TRBV4-3	-	medium-sized	TRBJ2-5	CASSQDPGQAKTQYF	TGCGCCAGCAGCCAAGATCCGGGCCAGGCTAAGACCCAGTACTTC
TRBV6-1	-	-	TRBJ2-6	CASSEEGASGANVLTF	TGTGCCAGCAGTGAGGAAGGGGCCTCTGGGGCCAACGTCCTGACTTTC
TRBV28	TRBD1	many	TRBJ2-3	CASSPGGPRPTQYF	TGTGCCAGCAGCCCAGGGGGACCTCGGCCTACGCAGTATTTT
TRBV7-9	TRBD2	few	TRBJ2-1	CASSLVKSAGGYNEQFF	TGTGCCAGCAGCTTAGTAAAATCAGCGGGGGGTTACAATGAGCAGTTCTTC
TRBV7-2	TRBD1	few	TRBJ2-7	CASSTAQGVFNEQYF	TGTGCCAGCAGCACAGCACAGGGGGTGTTCAACGAGCAGTACTTC
TRBV12-3/TRBV12-4	-	few	TRBJ1-2	CASSFVLDYGYTF	TGTGCCAGCAGTTTCGTCCTGGACTATGGCTACACCTTC
TRBV5-1	-	many	TRBJ1-1	CASSDRIGTSAFF	TGCGCCAGCAGCGACAGAATTGGGACGTCAGCTTTCTTT
TRBV5-1	-	few	TRBJ2-1	CASSLWDEQFF	TGCGCCAGCAGCTTGTGGGATGAGCAGTTCTTC
TRBV20-1	-	few	TRBJ2-2	CSAPRTNTGELFF	TGCAGTGCTCCTAGGACTAACACCGGGGAGCTGTTTTTT
TRBV15	TRBD1	-	TRBJ2-4	CATSPVNSGTGAVQYF	TGTGCCACCAGCCCAGTAAACTCCGGGACAGGGGCAGTTCAGTACTTC
TRBV7-8	-	-	TRBJ1-3	CASRRTDSSGNTIYF	TGTGCCAGCAGAAGGACGGACAGCTCTGGAAACACCATATATTTT
TRBV6-2/TRBV6-3	TRBD1	few	TRBJ1-5	CASRPGGAPSGNQPQHF	TGTGCCAGCAGACCAGGGGGCGCCCCTTCGGGCAATCAGCCCCAGCATTTT
TRBV20-1	TRBD2	few	TRBJ2-1	CSARLTSGERNEQFF	TGCAGTGCTAGACTTACTAGCGGGGAGAGGAATGAGCAGTTCTTC